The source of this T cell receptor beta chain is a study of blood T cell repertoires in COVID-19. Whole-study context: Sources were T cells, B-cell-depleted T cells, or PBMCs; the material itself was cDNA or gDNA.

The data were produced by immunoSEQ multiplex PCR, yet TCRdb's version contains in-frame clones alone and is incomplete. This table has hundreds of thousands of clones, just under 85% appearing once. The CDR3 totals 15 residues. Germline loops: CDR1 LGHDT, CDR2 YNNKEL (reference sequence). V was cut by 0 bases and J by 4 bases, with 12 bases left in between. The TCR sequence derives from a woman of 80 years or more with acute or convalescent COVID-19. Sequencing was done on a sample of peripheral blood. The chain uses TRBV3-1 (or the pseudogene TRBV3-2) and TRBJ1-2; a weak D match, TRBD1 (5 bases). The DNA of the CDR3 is TGTGCCAGCAGCCAAGAGTTGGGGGGGGGCTATGGCTACACCTTC. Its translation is CASSQELGGGYGYTF.